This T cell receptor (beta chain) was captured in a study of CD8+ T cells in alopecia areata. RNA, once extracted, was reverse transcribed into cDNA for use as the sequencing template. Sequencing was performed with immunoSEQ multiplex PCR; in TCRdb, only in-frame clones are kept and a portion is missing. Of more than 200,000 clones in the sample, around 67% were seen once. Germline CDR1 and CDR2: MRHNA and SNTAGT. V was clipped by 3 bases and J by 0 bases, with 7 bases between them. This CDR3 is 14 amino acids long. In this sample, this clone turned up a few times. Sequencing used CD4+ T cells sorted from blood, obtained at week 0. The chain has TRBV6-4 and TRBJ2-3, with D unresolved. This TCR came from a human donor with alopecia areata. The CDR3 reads CASSESLSTDTQYF. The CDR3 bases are TGTGCCAGCAGTGAATCTCTCAGCACAGATACGCAGTATTTT.